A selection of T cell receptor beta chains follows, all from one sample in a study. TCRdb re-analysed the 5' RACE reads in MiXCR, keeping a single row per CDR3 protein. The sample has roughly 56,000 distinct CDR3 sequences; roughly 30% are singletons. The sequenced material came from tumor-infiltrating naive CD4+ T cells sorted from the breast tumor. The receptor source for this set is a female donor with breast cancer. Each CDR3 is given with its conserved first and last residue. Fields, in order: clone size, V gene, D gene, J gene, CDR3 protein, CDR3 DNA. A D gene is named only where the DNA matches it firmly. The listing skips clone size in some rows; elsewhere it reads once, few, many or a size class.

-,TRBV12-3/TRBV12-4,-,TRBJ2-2,CASSSPNLANTGELFF,TGTGCCAGCAGTTCCCCCAACCTCGCGAACACCGGGGAGCTGTTTTTT
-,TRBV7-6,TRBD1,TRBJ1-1,CASSQGQGLTEAFF,TGTGCCAGCAGCCAGGGACAGGGCCTCACTGAAGCTTTCTTT
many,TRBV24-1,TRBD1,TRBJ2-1,CATSPDRVGNEQFF,TGTGCCACCAGTCCCGACAGGGTGGGCAATGAGCAGTTCTTC
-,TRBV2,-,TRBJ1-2,CASRRLGGSDYGYTF,TGTGCCAGCCGGCGTTTGGGGGGCTCGGACTATGGCTACACCTTC
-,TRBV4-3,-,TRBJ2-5,CASSQGDTDQETQYF,TGCGCCAGCAGCCAGGGGGACACCGACCAAGAGACCCAGTACTTC
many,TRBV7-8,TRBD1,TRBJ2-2,CASSPRQGGGGELFF,TGTGCCAGCAGCCCTAGACAGGGGGGTGGCGGGGAGCTGTTTTTT
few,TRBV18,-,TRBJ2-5,CASSLKETQYF,TGTGCCAGCTCACTTAAAGAGACCCAGTACTTC
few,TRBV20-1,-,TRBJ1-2,CSARDSRGGSGYTF,TGCAGTGCTAGAGATTCCAGGGGAGGAAGTGGCTACACCTTC
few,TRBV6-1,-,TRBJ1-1,CASQQDPISLAFF,TGTGCCAGTCAACAGGATCCCATTTCGTTGGCTTTCTTT
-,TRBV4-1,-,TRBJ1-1,CASSQEVKTHLDTEAFF,TGCGCCAGCAGCCAAGAAGTTAAGACCCACCTGGACACTGAAGCTTTCTTT
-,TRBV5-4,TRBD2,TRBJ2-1,CASHTSGSRNEQFF,TGTGCCAGCCATACTAGCGGGAGTAGGAATGAGCAGTTCTTC
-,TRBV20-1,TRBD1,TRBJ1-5,CSASLGLIGGDQPQHF,TGCAGTGCTAGTCTCGGTCTTATAGGGGGCGATCAGCCCCAGCATTTT
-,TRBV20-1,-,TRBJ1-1,CGARDPLGGNTEAFF,TGCGGTGCTAGAGATCCATTGGGGGGTAACACTGAAGCTTTCTTT
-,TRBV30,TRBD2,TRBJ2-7,CAWSVRRAGGLPTYEQYF,TGTGCCTGGAGTGTTAGAAGAGCGGGAGGTTTACCTACCTACGAGCAGTACTTC
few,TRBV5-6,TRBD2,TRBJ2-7,CASSLLAGRDYEQYF,TGTGCCAGCAGCTTGTTAGCGGGAAGAGACTACGAGCAGTACTTC
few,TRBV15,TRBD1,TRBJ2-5,CATSREWDSQETQYF,TGTGCCACCAGCAGAGAGTGGGACAGTCAAGAGACCCAGTACTTC
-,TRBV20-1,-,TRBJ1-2,CSAPGGYTF,TGCAGTGCCCCTGGTGGCTACACCTTC
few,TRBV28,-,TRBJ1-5,CASSPPGDQPQHF,TGTGCCAGCAGCCCTCCCGGGGATCAGCCCCAGCATTTT
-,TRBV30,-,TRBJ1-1,CAWSGAGWNTEAFF,TGTGCCTGGAGTGGAGCAGGGTGGAACACTGAAGCTTTCTTT
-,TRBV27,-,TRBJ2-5,CASSFRYF,TGTGCCAGCAGTTTTCGTTACTTC
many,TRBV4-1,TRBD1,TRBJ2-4,CASSQDQGVRSDIQYF,TGCGCCAGCAGCCAAGATCAGGGGGTGCGGTCGGACATTCAGTACTTC
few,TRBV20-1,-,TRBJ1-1,CSAGRGGEAFF,TGCAGTGCTGGTCGAGGGGGGGAGGCTTTCTTT
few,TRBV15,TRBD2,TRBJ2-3,CATSEMLGLAGDTQYF,TGTGCCACCAGCGAAATGCTGGGACTAGCGGGAGATACGCAGTATTTT
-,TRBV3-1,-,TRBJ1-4,CASSQNLGEKLFF,TGTGCCAGCAGCCAAAATTTGGGAGAAAAACTGTTTTTT
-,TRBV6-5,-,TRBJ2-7,CASSYRHAVQTYEQYF,TGTGCCAGCAGTTACCGCCACGCGGTACAGACCTACGAGCAGTACTTC
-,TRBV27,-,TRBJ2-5,CASSVHRGPETQHF,TGTGCCAGCAGTGTACATCGGGGCCCGGAGACCCAGCACTTC
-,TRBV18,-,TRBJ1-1,CASSQGRTGSGTEAFF,TGTGCCAGCTCACAGGGGCGGACGGGTTCGGGCACTGAAGCTTTCTTT
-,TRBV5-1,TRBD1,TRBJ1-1,CASSLVQGAVAEAFF,TGCGCCAGCAGCTTAGTACAGGGGGCAGTTGCTGAAGCTTTCTTT
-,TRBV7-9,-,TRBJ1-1,CASSKGFNTEAFF,TGTGCCAGCAGCAAGGGGTTTAACACTGAAGCTTTCTTT
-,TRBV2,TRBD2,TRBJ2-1,CASRPTSGSRYNEQFF,TGTGCCAGCAGACCGACTAGCGGGAGCAGGTACAATGAGCAGTTCTTC
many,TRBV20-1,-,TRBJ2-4,CSAGGDGRNIQYF,TGCAGTGCGGGCGGGGATGGCCGGAACATTCAGTACTTC
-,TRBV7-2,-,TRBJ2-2,CASSSGTPRNTGELFF,TGTGCCAGCAGCTCCGGAACTCCTCGGAACACCGGGGAGCTGTTTTTT
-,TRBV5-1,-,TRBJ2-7,CASSLIPEAGEEQYF,TGCGCCAGCAGCTTGATTCCCGAGGCAGGGGAAGAGCAGTACTTC
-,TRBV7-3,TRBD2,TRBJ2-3,CASSLTAGGPDTQYF,TGTGCCAGCAGCTTAACAGCGGGGGGGCCAGATACGCAGTATTTT
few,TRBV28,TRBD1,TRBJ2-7,CASISRDRGGQQYF,TGTGCCAGCATTTCCCGGGACAGGGGCGGCCAGCAGTACTTC
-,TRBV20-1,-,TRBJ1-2,CSAHKGETYGYTF,TGCAGTGCTCATAAGGGGGAGACCTATGGCTACACCTTC
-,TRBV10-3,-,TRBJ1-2,CAISESAVGTGALYGYTF,TGTGCCATCAGTGAGTCGGCTGTGGGGACGGGGGCTCTCTATGGCTACACCTTC
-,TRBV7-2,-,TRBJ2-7,CASRLGGTSYEQYF,TGTGCCAGCAGACTGGGGGGTACCTCCTACGAGCAGTACTTC
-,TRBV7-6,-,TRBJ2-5,CASSLGAGNNRETQYF,TGTGCCAGCAGCTTAGGGGCAGGGAATAATAGGGAGACCCAGTACTTC
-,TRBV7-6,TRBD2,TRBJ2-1,CASSSVGSGYTYNEQFF,TGTGCCAGCAGCTCTGTTGGTAGCGGGTATACCTACAATGAGCAGTTCTTC
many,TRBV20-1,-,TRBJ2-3,CSANGGPDTQYF,TGCAGTGCTAACGGAGGGCCAGATACGCAGTATTTT
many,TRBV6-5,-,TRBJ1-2,CASSPSNYGYTF,TGTGCCAGCAGTCCGAGTAACTATGGCTACACCTTC
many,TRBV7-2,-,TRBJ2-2,CASSLDTGELFF,TGTGCCAGCAGCCTAGACACCGGGGAGCTGTTTTTT
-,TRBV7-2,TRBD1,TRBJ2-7,CASRSPGQRRSYEQYF,TGTGCCAGCAGGTCGCCGGGACAGCGTCGCTCCTACGAGCAGTACTTC
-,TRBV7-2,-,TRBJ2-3,CASSASYTDTQYF,TGTGCCAGCAGCGCGTCATACACAGATACGCAGTATTTT
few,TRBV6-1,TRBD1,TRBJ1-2,CASRNRGPIYGYTF,TGTGCCAGCAGGAACAGGGGCCCCATCTATGGCTACACCTTC
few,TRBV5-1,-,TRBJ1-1,CASSLNVENTEAFF,TGCGCCAGCAGCCTGAACGTTGAAAACACTGAAGCTTTCTTT
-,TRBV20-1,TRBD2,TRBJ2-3,CSARDRLAGVDTQYF,TGCAGTGCTAGAGATCGACTAGCGGGGGTCGATACGCAGTATTTT